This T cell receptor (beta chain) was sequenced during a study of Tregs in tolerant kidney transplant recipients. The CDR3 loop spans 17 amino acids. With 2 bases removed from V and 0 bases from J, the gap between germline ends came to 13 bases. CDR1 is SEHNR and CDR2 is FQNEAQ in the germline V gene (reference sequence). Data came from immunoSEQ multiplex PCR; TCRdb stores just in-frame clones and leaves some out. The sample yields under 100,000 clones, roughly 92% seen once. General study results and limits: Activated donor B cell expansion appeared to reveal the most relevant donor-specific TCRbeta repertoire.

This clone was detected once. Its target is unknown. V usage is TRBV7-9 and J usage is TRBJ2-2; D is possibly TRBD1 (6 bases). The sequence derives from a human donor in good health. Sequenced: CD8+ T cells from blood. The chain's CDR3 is CASSLSLRQANTGELFF. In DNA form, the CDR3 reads TGTGCCAGCAGCTTAAGTCTTCGACAGGCGAACACCGGGGAGCTGTTTTTT.